The clone carrying this TCR beta chain was recorded a few times. Antigen specificity is unknown. This sample is drawn from a study of beta chain features in type 1 diabetes. Across the whole study: Age and gender were similar between patients and healthy donors, as were cell yields.

Trimming removed 1 base at V and 3 bases at J, with 7 bases between. There are 12 residues in the CDR3. The germline gives CDR1 GTSNPN, CDR2 SVGIG (reference sequence). The authors reverse transcribed all of the isolated RNA, so sequencing captured expressed TCRB transcripts. Clones were read by immunoSEQ multiplex PCR, and TCRdb kept only the in-frame ones, dropping some. Counted here are some 700,000 clones, 13% occurring once; the ten biggest clones make up approximately 0.022%. Donors underwent one heparinised blood draw, 100 to 150 mL on average. Study-wide points: Naive, central memory and regulatory TCRB repertoires appeared more similar among patients than healthy donors. All four CD4+ subsets from Type 1 diabetes patients carried moderately but significantly shorter TCRB CDR3s.

The J gene is TRBJ2-7, the V gene TRBV30; D unresolved. The sequencing input was naive CD4+ T cells from blood. The TCR comes from a man younger than 35 with type 1 diabetes. This chain's CDR3 is CAWSEGIYEQYF. The CDR3 DNA reads as TGTGCCTGGAGTGAGGGTATCTACGAGCAGTACTTC.